Reported below is one T cell receptor beta chain. The method was immunoSEQ multiplex PCR; TCRdb's version includes in-frame clones alone and lacks a portion of them. The sample lists 40,000 to 45,000 clones; roughly nine tenths were seen once. The sample comes from a study of OX40 agonist ivuxolimab in advanced cancers. Study context: A history of anti-PD-1, anti-PD-L1 or anti-CTLA-4 therapy was acceptable, and about 40% had some.

The clonotype comes from an adult with an advanced solid tumor such as melanoma, head and neck, liver or kidney cancer. Material: CD4+ or CD8+ T cells sorted from blood, obtained in a trial of the OX40 agonist ivuxolimab.

The CDR3 region is CASSQDLGQGEGGYTF. The CDR3 DNA reads as TGCGCCAGCAGCCAAGATCTGGGACAGGGGGAAGGGGGCTACACCTTC. The V and J genes are TRBV4-3 and TRBJ1-2; TRBD1 matches at 11 bases. The length of the CDR3 is 16 residues. From germline, CDR1 is LGHNA and CDR2 YSLEER. Trimming at V came to 0 bases and at J to 8 bases, leaving 8 bases not matched to a gene.